In this sample, the clone carrying this TCR beta chain turned up many times. Amplified TCR beta CDR3 regions derived from RNA transcripts. HTBI primers were employed in a first-round RT-PCR of the TCR CDR3. TCRdb re-called the multiplex PCR reads through MiXCR, storing one row per CDR3 protein. The sample yields about 350,000 distinct CDR3 sequences, 19% seen once. The sample is drawn from a study of T cells in Graves' hyperthyroidism and ophthalmopathy. The germline V gene encodes CDR1 KGHDR and CDR2 SFDVKD. The V segment lost 4 bases and the J segment 12 bases; nucleotides outside the gene matches: 11. This CDR3 has 14 amino acids.

The sample comprised blood. The receptor was derived from a woman aged 18-29 years with Graves' hyperthyroidism. This chain joins TRBV24-1 and TRBJ2-1; 7 bases map to TRBD2. CDR3 sequence reads: CATSDPGTTGGQFF. CDR3 nucleotides: TGTGCCACCAGTGACCCTGGGACTACTGGGGGGCAGTTCTTC.